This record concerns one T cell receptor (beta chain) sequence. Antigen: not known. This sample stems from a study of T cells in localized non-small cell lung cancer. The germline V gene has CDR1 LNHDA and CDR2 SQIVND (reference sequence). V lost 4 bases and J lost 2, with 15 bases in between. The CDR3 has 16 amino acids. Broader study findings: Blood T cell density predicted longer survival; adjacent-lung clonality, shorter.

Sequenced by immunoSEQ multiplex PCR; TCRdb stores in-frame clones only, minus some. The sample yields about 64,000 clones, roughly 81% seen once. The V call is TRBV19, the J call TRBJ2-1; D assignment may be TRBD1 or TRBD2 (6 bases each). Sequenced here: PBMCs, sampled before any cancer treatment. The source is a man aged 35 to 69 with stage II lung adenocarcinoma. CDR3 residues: CASSNQGTPPYNEQFF. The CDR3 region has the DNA TGTGCCAGTAGTAATCAGGGGACTCCACCCTACAATGAGCAGTTCTTC.